These T cell receptor beta chains were read from a single sample in a study of breast tumors, draining lymph nodes, adjacent tissues. TCRdb re-called the multiplex PCR reads with MiXCR, one entry per CDR3 protein. This sample has 80,000 to 130,000 distinct CDR3 sequences, with roughly 20% found just once. Specimen: axillary lymph node tissue. Every receptor here comes from a female donor with breast cancer. Some clones in this sample may be carry-over from other donors' samples. Each CDR3 is given with its conserved first and last residue. The order of the fields is J gene, V gene, CDR3 protein.

J: TRBJ2-1; V: TRBV4-2; CDR3: CASSQDYLYNEQFF
J: TRBJ2-3; V: TRBV24-1; CDR3: CATSDFTSGLANSDTQYF
J: TRBJ2-5; V: TRBV4-3; CDR3: CASSQDRRETQYF
J: TRBJ2-4; V: TRBV5-6; CDR3: CASSFRTRVGGQAKNIQYF
J: TRBJ2-7; V: TRBV5-1; CDR3: CASSSGPQAAYEQYF
J: TRBJ2-7; V: TRBV6-2/TRBV6-3; CDR3: CASSLSTVDEQYF
J: TRBJ2-3; V: TRBV19; CDR3: CASSIQPSGRSDTQYF
J: TRBJ2-1; V: TRBV7-9; CDR3: CASSLGARGPEQFF
J: TRBJ1-3; V: TRBV5-1; CDR3: CASSRTGSSGNTIYF
J: TRBJ1-4; V: TRBV5-8; CDR3: CASLGQSNEKLFF
J: TRBJ2-3; V: TRBV20-1; CDR3: CSARAADITDTQYF
J: TRBJ2-7; V: TRBV7-9; CDR3: CASSPIGGGSYEQYF
J: TRBJ2-1; V: TRBV2; CDR3: CASSLARTGWDTGEQFF
J: TRBJ1-3; V: TRBV4-1; CDR3: CASSQDLRDDSGNTIYF
J: TRBJ1-3; V: TRBV12-3/TRBV12-4; CDR3: CASSPHRGGSSSGNTIYF
J: TRBJ1-6; V: TRBV7-9; CDR3: CASSLVGDIYSPLHF
J: TRBJ1-4; V: TRBV20-1; CDR3: CGAGQVANEKLFF
J: TRBJ2-2; V: TRBV6-1; CDR3: CASSGRGRNTGELFF
J: TRBJ2-7; V: TRBV28; CDR3: CASSRTGTSGLGQHF
J: TRBJ2-7; V: TRBV13; CDR3: CASSSRTGYPYEQYF
J: TRBJ1-2; V: TRBV7-9; CDR3: CASSSDLRMIYGYTF
J: TRBJ1-5; V: TRBV9; CDR3: CASSKSGQDNQPQHF
J: TRBJ2-1; V: TRBV10-3; CDR3: CATGLGGNEQFF
J: TRBJ2-7; V: TRBV28; CDR3: CASSLFRGRSYEQYF
J: TRBJ1-3; V: TRBV30; CDR3: CAWSVRRGSGNTIYF
J: TRBJ2-2; V: TRBV2; CDR3: CASSVGRGGSTGELVF
J: TRBJ2-5; V: TRBV19; CDR3: CASSIDLRAAQYF